This T cell receptor (beta chain) was identified during a study of T cells in Graves' hyperthyroidism and ophthalmopathy. Researchers took RNA transcripts and amplified the TCR beta CDR3 regions from them. RT-PCR in the first round (using the HTBI primer set) targeted the TCR CDR3. MiXCR, run by TCRdb on the multiplex PCR reads, gives a single entry per CDR3 protein. This table holds around 360,000 distinct CDR3 sequences, 13% to 15% found once. V lost 3 bases, J lost 3 bases, and 2 bases stayed unmatched. Per germline, CDR1 SGDLS and CDR2 YYNGEE. This CDR3 has 14 residues. Points from the study as a whole: Progression to ophthalmopathy was predicted a median of 6.5 months early.

This clonotype was observed a handful of times. Antigen unknown. Ophthalmopathy cases scored 3 or more on the Clinical Activity Score and 4 or more on NOSPECS grade, with duration below 3 months. The chain couples TRBV9 to TRBJ2-2; TRBD1 matches at 7 bases. The sequenced material came from blood. The sequence was obtained from a woman aged 55 to 70 with Graves' ophthalmopathy. The CDR3 sequence: CASSAQGYTGELFF. The CDR3 DNA reads TGTGCCAGCAGCGCACAGGGGTACACCGGGGAGCTGTTTTTT.